One and the same sample provided the 25 T cell receptor beta chains below, sequenced in a study of blood T cell repertoires in COVID-19. The method was immunoSEQ multiplex PCR; TCRdb's version includes in-frame clones alone and lacks a portion of them. The data show approximately 260,000 clones, with about 87% seen just once and about a tenth held by the top ten. Sequencing was performed on peripheral blood. These receptors were obtained from a woman aged 70-85 years with COVID-19, enrolled during active disease.

The J gene is TRBJ2-2, the V gene TRBV7-3; D remains ambiguous. The ends were cut back, 2 bases at V and 0 bases at J, with 10 bases in the middle. There are 16 residues in the CDR3. Germline V gene lookup returns CDR1 SGHTA and CDR2 FQGTGA. This CDR3 is CASSLLGPSNTGELFF. In nucleotides, the CDR3 is TGTGCCAGCAGCTTACTTGGCCCATCGAACACCGGGGAGCTGTTTTTT. Full variable domain (missing parts from reference TRBV7-3 and TRBJ2-2): GAGVSQTPSNKVTEKGKYVELRCDPISGHTALYWYRQSLGQGPEFLIYFQGTGAADDSGLPNDRFFAVRPEGSVSTLKIQRTERGDSAVYLCASSLLGPSNTGELFFGEGSRLTVL.

The chain recombines TRBV9 with TRBJ2-7; possible D gene TRBD2, 6 bases. V lost 4 bases to trimming and J lost 4 bases, with 21 bases between them. The germline V gene has CDR1 SGDLS and CDR2 YYNGEE. This CDR3 contains 16 residues. The CDR3 here is CASSPTAGITPYEQYF. Written as DNA, the CDR3 is TGTGCCAGCAGCCCCACAGCGGGTATCACCCCTTACGAGCAGTACTTC. Together with reference TRBV9 and TRBJ2-7, the CDR3 gives the full variable domain: DSGVTQTPKHLITATGQRVTLRCSPRSGDLSVYWYQQSLDQGLQFLIQYYNGEERAKGNILERFSAQQFPDLHSELNLSSLELGDSALYFCASSPTAGITPYEQYFGPGTRLTVT.

This chain joins TRBV2 and TRBJ2-1; the match to TRBD2 covers 9 bases. Trimming at V came to 3 bases and at J to 3 bases, leaving 3 bases not matched to a gene. The CDR3 loop spans 15 amino acids. Germline assignment: CDR1 SNHLY and CDR2 FYNNEI. In DNA, the CDR3 is TGTGCCAGCAGTGATAGCGGGAGTTTCTACAATGAGCAGTTCTTC. Protein: CASSDSGSFYNEQFF.

This chain joins TRBV28 and TRBJ1-1; 11 nucleotides match TRBD1. Germline V gene lookup returns CDR1 MDHEN and CDR2 SYDVKM. V trimming: 7 bases; J trimming: 4 bases; junction bases outside the gene matches: 8. The CDR3 loop spans 15 amino acids. CDR3 DNA: TGTGCCAGCACCTATGGGACAGGGGGGTTCACTGAAGCTTTCTTT. This translates into CASTYGTGGFTEAFF.

This clone has only one observation. This chain uses TRBV7-3 with TRBJ2-2; 9 bases are shared with TRBD1. With V trimmed by 1 base and J by 6 bases, 3 bases remained unmatched. In germline, CDR1 is SGHTA, CDR2 FQGTGA. The CDR3 consists of 15 residues. The chain's CDR3 is CASSLRGQGSGELFF. In DNA, the CDR3 is TGTGCCAGCAGCTTAAGGGGACAGGGATCCGGGGAGCTGTTTTTT. The entire variable domain, with the rest obtained from reference TRBV7-3 and TRBJ2-2, is as follows: GAGVSQTPSNKVTEKGKYVELRCDPISGHTALYWYRQSLGQGPEFLIYFQGTGAADDSGLPNDRFFAVRPEGSVSTLKIQRTERGDSAVYLCASSLRGQGSGELFFGEGSRLTVL.

The gene calls are TRBV4-2 and TRBJ2-7; D might be TRBD1 (6 bases). The germline CDR1 and CDR2 sequences are LGHNA and YNFKEQ. The CDR3 is 15 residues long. Trimming removed 0 bases from V and 3 bases from J, with 12 bases in between. The CDR3 is CASSQDLGTHYEQYF. The CDR3, as DNA: TGTGCCAGCAGCCAAGATCTGGGGACACACTACGAGCAGTACTTC.

The rearrangement links TRBV5-3 to TRBJ2-2, with TRBD1 matching over 9 bases. TRBV5-3 is classed as an ORF, of uncertain function. The V segment lost 4 bases and the J segment 4 bases; nucleotides outside the gene matches: 5. CDR3 size: 15 residues. The chain's CDR3 is CARSPGTGPTGELFF. The CDR3 nucleotides read TGTGCCAGAAGCCCCGGGACAGGGCCCACCGGGGAGCTGTTTTTT.

The rearrangement links TRBV6-5 to TRBJ2-7; 9 nucleotides match TRBD1. The CDR3 extends over 14 amino acids. Looked up from germline, CDR1 is MNHEY and CDR2 is SVGAGI. Losses at the gene ends were 2 bases for V and 4 bases for J; bases not matched to a gene: 3. The DNA of the CDR3 is TGTGCCAGCAGTTACGGACAGGGGACGTACGAGCAGTACTTC. Translated, it gives CASSYGQGTYEQYF.

This rearrangement joins TRBV28 to TRBJ1-2, with 8 bases aligning to TRBD1. This CDR3 has 12 residues. Per germline, CDR1 MDHEN and CDR2 SYDVKM. V was clipped by 8 bases and J by 5 bases; unmatched bases: 4. CDR3 loop: CASSTGDYGYTF. CDR3 nucleotides: TGTGCCAGCTCGACAGGGGATTATGGCTACACCTTC.

This rearrangement joins TRBV30 to TRBJ2-5; D is uncertain. This CDR3 spans 15 amino acids. Trimming stripped 0 bases from V and 2 bases from J, with 13 bases between. From germline, CDR1 is GTSNPN and CDR2 SVGIG (reference sequence). CDR3 region: CAWSVGSGPQETQYF. The CDR3 DNA follows: TGTGCCTGGAGTGTAGGCTCAGGCCCTCAAGAGACCCAGTACTTC.

The chain uses TRBV6-1 and TRBJ2-3, with 8 bases identical to TRBD1. The V segment lost 0 bases and the J segment 11 bases; nucleotides outside the gene matches: 1. This CDR3 has 12 amino acids. CDR1 is MNHNS, CDR2 SASEGT, per germline. CDR3 DNA sequence: TGTGCCAGCAGTGAAGCGGACAGGGTGCAGTATTTT. Encoded protein: CASSEADRVQYF.

The V and J genes are TRBV7-2 and TRBJ1-1; D not resolved. The CDR3 is made up of 13 amino acids. V lost 4 bases, J lost 8 bases, and 14 bases lay in between. The germline V gene encodes CDR1 SGHTA and CDR2 FQGNSA. The CDR3 sequence: CASSSAGSSEAFF. DNA of the CDR3: TGTGCCAGCAGCTCCGCCGGGTCGAGCGAAGCTTTCTTT.

V usage is TRBV6-4 and J usage is TRBJ2-2; D gene uncertain. Germline loops: CDR1 MRHNA, CDR2 SNTAGT. The V end was cut by 5 bases, the J end by 3 bases, with 10 bases between. The CDR3 loop spans 14 amino acids. CDR3 amino acids: CASSIVYDTGELFF. CDR3 in DNA: TGTGCCAGCAGTATAGTGTACGACACCGGGGAGCTGTTTTTT.

The rearrangement links TRBV13 to TRBJ2-3; possible D gene TRBD1, 8 bases. CDR3 length: 15 residues. Germline assignment: CDR1 PRHDT and CDR2 FYEKMQ (reference sequence). Trimming took off 4 bases at V and 5 bases at J, with 16 bases between the two ends. The CDR3 bases are TGTGCCAGCAGCTCCTCGGACAGGGAGGGAGATACGCAGTATTTT. Encoded protein: CASSSSDREGDTQYF.

This clone was seen a few times. The rearrangement links TRBV2 to TRBJ2-5; D gene uncertain. Trimming cost V 3 bases and J 7 bases, with 12 bases left between them. This CDR3 has 13 amino acids. Germline CDR1 SNHLY, CDR2 FYNNEI. CDR3 DNA sequence: TGTGCCAGCAGTGAGGTTGGTTTTAGGACCCAGTACTTC. Translating gives CASSEVGFRTQYF.

This clone was seen only a few times. The chain couples TRBV11-2 to TRBJ2-3, with TRBD2 matching over 7 bases. V gave up 2 bases and J gave up 4 bases; unmatched junction bases: 6. Germline-derived CDR1 and CDR2 are SGHAT and FQNNGV. CDR3 length: 15 residues. The CDR3 nucleotides are TGTGCCAGCAGCTTAACCAGCGGGATTTCAGATACGCAGTATTTT. Protein: CASSLTSGISDTQYF.

J is TRBJ1-6 and V is TRBV5-1, with 7 bases aligning to TRBD1. J lost 8 bases, V lost 4 bases, and 9 bases had no gene match. This CDR3 comprises 15 residues. Germline values: CDR1 SGHRS, CDR2 YFSETQ. This CDR3 is CASSVGGPPDSPLHF. The CDR3 DNA reads TGCGCCAGCAGCGTAGGGGGCCCGCCGGATTCACCCCTCCACTTT.

V gene TRBV27 combines with J gene TRBJ1-4; D might be TRBD1 (5 bases). The CDR3 has 15 amino acids. Trimming removed 5 bases at V and 2 bases at J, with 12 bases between. Germline V gene sequence: CDR1 MNHEY, CDR2 SMNVEV (reference sequence). This CDR3 is CASSTQDATNEKLFF. The CDR3 nucleotides read TGTGCCAGCAGTACACAGGACGCGACTAATGAAAAACTGTTTTTT.

The chain joins TRBV27 to TRBJ2-1; D might be TRBD2 (6 bases). Trimming took off 4 bases at V and 4 bases at J, with 11 bases between the two ends. The CDR3 runs 14 residues. The germline V gene has CDR1 MNHEY and CDR2 SMNVEV (reference sequence). The CDR3 loop reads CASSWAGPYNEQFF. The CDR3 nucleotides are TGTGCCAGCAGTTGGGCGGGACCGTACAATGAGCAGTTCTTC.

The genes are TRBV11-2 and TRBJ2-7; D possibly corresponds to TRBD1 (6 bases). The germline V gene encodes CDR1 SGHAT and CDR2 FQNNGV. The CDR3 consists of 15 residues. Trimming pared 1 base from V and 3 bases from J, leaving 13 bases between. Here the CDR3 reads CASSLVVGQNYEQYF. CDR3 bases: TGTGCCAGCAGCTTAGTAGTCGGACAGAACTACGAGCAGTACTTC. Together with reference TRBV11-2 and TRBJ2-7, the CDR3 gives the full variable domain: EAGVAQSPRYKIIEKRQSVAFWCNPISGHATLYWYQQILGQGPKLLIQFQNNGVVDDSQLPKDRFSAERLKGVDSTLKIQPAKLEDSAVYLCASSLVVGQNYEQYFGPGTRLTVT.

The chain links TRBV27 to TRBJ2-7; TRBD2 might be the D (5 bases). Per the germline V gene, CDR1 is MNHEY and CDR2 is SMNVEV (reference sequence). V lost 2 bases and J 3 bases, leaving 8 bases between the germline ends. This CDR3 is 13 amino acids long. This chain's CDR3 is CASSLEGSYEQYF. CDR3 DNA sequence: TGTGCCAGCAGTTTAGAGGGTAGCTACGAGCAGTACTTC.

This clone was observed once. The V call is TRBV10-3, the J call TRBJ1-5; D possibly corresponds to TRBD1 (6 bases). The CDR3 covers 15 residues. The ends were cut back, 4 bases at V and 4 bases at J, with 14 bases in the middle. Germline lookup yields CDR1 ENHRY and CDR2 SYGVKD. The CDR3 sequence: CAISVQGLGNQPQHF. The CDR3 DNA reads TGTGCCATCAGTGTTCAGGGGCTAGGGAATCAGCCCCAGCATTTT.

This clone was counted a single time. The chain carries TRBV28 and TRBJ1-1; 7 nucleotides align to TRBD1. Germline CDR1 MDHEN, CDR2 SYDVKM. V was clipped by 7 bases and J by 6 bases; unmatched bases: 5. This CDR3 spans 12 amino acids. CDR3 protein: CASTNRGSEAFF. The CDR3 bases are TGTGCCAGCACCAACAGGGGCTCTGAAGCTTTCTTT.

There are a few counts of this clone. The rearrangement joins TRBV11-1 to TRBJ2-7; 9 positions agree with TRBD2. The V and J ends lost 4 bases and 7 bases, in that order; junction bases with no gene match: 5. The CDR3 runs 13 residues. In germline, CDR1 is SGHAT, CDR2 FQDESV (reference sequence). The CDR3 DNA reads TGTGCCAGCAGCTCTCACCTAGCGGGAGAGCAGTACTTC. This sequence encodes CASSSHLAGEQYF. Combining the CDR3 with reference TRBV11-1 and TRBJ2-7 gives the whole variable domain EAEVAQSPRYKITEKSQAVAFWCDPISGHATLYWYRQILGQGPELLVQFQDESVVDDSQLPKDRFSAERLKGVDSTLKIQPAELGDSAMYLCASSSHLAGEQYFGPGTRLTVT.

The V call is TRBV7-9, the J call TRBJ2-3; tentatively, D is TRBD2 (6 bases). Trimming took 3 bases from V and 4 from J, leaving 11 bases between them. There are 14 residues in the CDR3. Germline CDR1 reads SEHNR; CDR2 reads FQNEAQ (reference sequence). The CDR3 DNA reads TGTGCCAGCAGCTTGGGGGGTTTCGCAGATACGCAGTATTTT. Residues: CASSLGGFADTQYF.